These 18 T cell receptor beta chains were all obtained from the same sample, sequenced in a study of blood T cell repertoires in COVID-19. Some clones are missing from TCRdb's copy, which holds only in-frame ones; the method was immunoSEQ multiplex PCR. The table has about 20,000 clones, 85% to 95% seen once. The specimen sequenced was peripheral blood. The receptors shown here come from a woman between 45 and 65 years old with active COVID-19.

The rearrangement uses TRBV5-1 and TRBJ2-3; no definite D call. Germline V gene lookup returns CDR1 SGHRS and CDR2 YFSETQ. V was shortened by 0 bases and J by 3 bases, with 8 bases between the two germline ends. This CDR3 comprises 14 residues. The DNA for the CDR3 is TGCGCCAGCAGCTTGGTTCGCAGAACAGATACGCAGTATTTT. Protein sequence: CASSLVRRTDTQYF.

This chain connects TRBV7-2 to TRBJ2-7; D perhaps matches TRBD1 (5 bases). Germline loops: CDR1 SGHTA, CDR2 FQGNSA. This CDR3 region has 11 residues. The CDR3 here is CASSLVPRVKV. The DNA of the CDR3 is TGTGCCAGCAGCTTAGTGCCCAGGGTGAAGGTC.

CDR3 region: CASSVQREDYNEQFF. The CDR3 DNA is TGTGCCAGCAGCGTTCAGCGGGAGGACTACAATGAGCAGTTCTTC. The rearrangement joins TRBV11-2 to TRBJ2-1; 9 bases line up with TRBD2. Per germline, CDR1 SGHAT and CDR2 FQNNGV. The CDR3 consists of 15 residues. V shed 5 bases and J 3 bases; nucleotides not matched to a gene: 5.

V gene TRBV5-1 combines with J gene TRBJ1-1, with D perhaps matching TRBD1 (5 bases). The CDR3 has 15 amino acids. Trimming stripped 7 bases from V and 1 base from J, with 17 bases between. The germline V gene has CDR1 SGHRS and CDR2 YFSETQ. CDR3 coding DNA: TGCGCCAGCTATTTAACAGGACCTGCGAACACTGAAGCTTTCTTT. Protein sequence: CASYLTGPANTEAFF.

V is TRBV19 and J is TRBJ2-1, with 10 nucleotides matching TRBD1. Germline V gene lookup returns CDR1 LNHDA and CDR2 SQIVND (reference sequence). V gave up 9 bases and J gave up 4 bases; unmatched junction bases: 12. This CDR3 is built from 16 residues. CDR3 sequence reads: CASQWTGTGVYNEQFF. CDR3 in DNA: TGTGCCAGCCAGTGGACCGGGACAGGGGTATACAATGAGCAGTTCTTC.

This sequence joins TRBV30 and TRBJ2-7, with a possible D match to TRBD1 (6 bases). V shed 4 bases and J shed 0 bases, with 13 bases lying between them. Germline V lookup: CDR1 GTSNPN, CDR2 SVGIG (reference sequence). The CDR3 sequence is 14 residues long. The DNA of the CDR3 is TGTGCCTGGAAACCACAGGGATTCTCCTACGAGCAGTACTTC. Its translation: CAWKPQGFSYEQYF.

The chain has TRBV5-4 and TRBJ2-1; 14 bases map to TRBD2. The germline gives CDR1 SGHNT, CDR2 YYREEE (reference sequence). CDR3 size: 18 residues. V lost 1 base, J lost 7 bases, and 10 bases stayed unmatched. The CDR3 coding sequence is TGTGCCAGCAGCTTGTCCAGGGGACTAGCGGGAGCTACGAATGAGCAGTTCTTC. Its translation: CASSLSRGLAGATNEQFF.

The chain employs TRBV2 and TRBJ1-2; a possible D gene is TRBD1 (5 bases). The CDR3 extends over 14 amino acids. V was shortened by 3 bases and J by 6 bases, with 14 bases between the two germline ends. Germline V gene lookup returns CDR1 SNHLY and CDR2 FYNNEI. In DNA, the CDR3 is TGTGCCAGCAGTGACGGCAGGGAAACGGATGGCTACACCTTC. Its translation: CASSDGRETDGYTF.

The chain has TRBV2 and TRBJ2-1, with 9 bases fitting TRBD1. The CDR3 sequence is 14 residues long. Germline V gives CDR1 SNHLY, CDR2 FYNNEI. V gave up 1 base and J gave up 8 bases; unmatched junction bases: 3. CDR3 region: CASSEGTGVYEQFF. The CDR3 DNA reads TGTGCCAGCAGTGAAGGGACAGGGGTGTATGAGCAGTTCTTC. The full variable domain, rest sourced from reference TRBV2 and TRBJ2-1, is EPEVTQTPSHQVTQMGQEVILRCVPISNHLYFYWYRQILGQKVEFLVSFYNNEISEKSEIFDDQFSVERPDGSNFTLKIRSTKLEDSAMYFCASSEGTGVYEQFFGPGTRLTVL.

The genes are TRBV5-8 and TRBJ1-6; D not resolved. CDR1 is SGHTS, CDR2 YDEGEE, per germline. The CDR3 spans 16 residues. The V end lost 4 bases, the J end lost 0 bases, and 11 bases lay between the germline ends. CDR3 residues: CASSRTGSSYNSPLHF. As DNA, the CDR3 is TGTGCCAGCAGCAGGACTGGGAGCTCCTATAATTCACCCCTCCACTTT.

This clone occurred once. This chain uses TRBV19 with TRBJ2-2, with a weak D call TRBD1 (5 bases). V lost 3 bases and J 1 base, leaving 12 bases between the germline ends. The CDR3 runs 16 residues. Germline loops: CDR1 LNHDA, CDR2 SQIVND (reference sequence). CDR3 in amino acids: CASSIGARGNTGELFF. The CDR3 DNA sequence: TGTGCCAGTAGTATCGGAGCAAGGGGGAACACCGGGGAGCTGTTTTTT.

Only one count was recorded for this clone. The chain recombines TRBV30 with TRBJ1-1; D not resolved. V lost 6 bases and J 0 bases, leaving 14 bases between the germline ends. Germline-derived CDR1 and CDR2 are GTSNPN and SVGIG (reference sequence). This CDR3 region has 14 residues. Here the CDR3 reads CACPGLNLNTEAFF. CDR3 DNA: TGTGCCTGCCCGGGTTTAAACTTGAACACTGAAGCTTTCTTT.

This clone was seen a single time. This rearrangement joins TRBV12-3 or TRBV12-4 to TRBJ2-3; no reliable D call. Trimming removed 3 bases from V and 8 bases from J, with 12 bases in between. The CDR3 extends over 13 amino acids. The CDR3 DNA is TGTGCCAGCAGTTTCCGGCGGAGTAGTACGCAGTATTTT. Amino acid sequence: CASSFRRSSTQYF.

This clone was observed a single time. The genes are TRBV9 and TRBJ1-1; 9 bases fit TRBD1. V was clipped by 0 bases and J by 3 bases; unmatched bases: 3. Germline V gene lookup returns CDR1 SGDLS and CDR2 YYNGEE. This CDR3 is 15 amino acids long. DNA for the CDR3: TGTGCCAGCAGCGTAGGACAGGGGGGTTACACTGAAGCTTTCTTT. It is translated as CASSVGQGGYTEAFF.

The chain links TRBV28 to TRBJ1-2; no firm D call. The CDR3 sequence is 13 residues long. CDR1 and CDR2 (germline): MDHEN, SYDVKM. Deletions cut 3 bases from V and 7 bases from J, with 12 bases between. CDR3 protein: CASSLRLDGGYTF. CDR3 coding DNA: TGTGCCAGCAGTTTGCGGCTCGATGGTGGCTACACCTTC.

This chain joins TRBV29-1 and TRBJ1-5; unclear D gene. The V end was cut by 7 bases, the J end by 7 bases, with 14 bases between. This CDR3 is 12 amino acids long. Germline V lookup: CDR1 SQVTM, CDR2 ANQGSEA. CDR3 coding DNA: TGCAGCGCCCGGTCGGGGTCACAGCCCCAGCATTTT. It specifies CSARSGSQPQHF.

The rearrangement joins TRBV6-1 to TRBJ2-7; TRBD2 is a possible D gene (5 bases). CDR3 size: 14 residues. Trimming cost V 0 bases and J 4 bases, with 10 bases left between them. The germline CDR1 and CDR2 sequences are MNHNS and SASEGT. CDR3 amino acids: CASSEALRGYEQYF. For the CDR3, the DNA is TGTGCCAGCAGTGAAGCGCTTCGAGGGTACGAGCAGTACTTC.

The chain couples TRBV27 to TRBJ2-1, with 10 positions matching TRBD2. The CDR3 runs to 16 residues. V was clipped by 7 bases and J by 6 bases; unmatched bases: 12. In germline, CDR1 is MNHEY, CDR2 SMNVEV (reference sequence). The CDR3 protein is CASTDLSGRLANEQFF. CDR3 DNA sequence: TGTGCCAGCACCGACCTTAGCGGGAGGCTGGCCAATGAGCAGTTCTTC.